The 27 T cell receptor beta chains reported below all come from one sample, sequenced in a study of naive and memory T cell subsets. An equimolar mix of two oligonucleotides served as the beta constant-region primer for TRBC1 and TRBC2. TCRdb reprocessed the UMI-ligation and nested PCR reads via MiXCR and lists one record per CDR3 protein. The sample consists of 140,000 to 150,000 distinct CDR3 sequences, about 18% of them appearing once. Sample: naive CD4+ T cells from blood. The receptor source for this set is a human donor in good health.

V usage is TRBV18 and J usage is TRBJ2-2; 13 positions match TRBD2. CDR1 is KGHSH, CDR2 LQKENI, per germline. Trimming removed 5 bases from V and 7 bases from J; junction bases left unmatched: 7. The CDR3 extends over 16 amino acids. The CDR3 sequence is CASSSGLAGDDGELFF. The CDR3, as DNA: TGTGCCAGCTCATCCGGACTAGCGGGAGATGACGGGGAGCTGTTTTTT. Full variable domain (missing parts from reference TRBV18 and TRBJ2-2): NAGVMQNPRHLVRRRGQEARLRCSPMKGHSHVYWYRQLPEEGLKFMVYLQKENIIDESGMPKERFSAEFPKEGPSILRIQQVVRGDSAAYFCASSSGLAGDDGELFFGEGSRLTVL.

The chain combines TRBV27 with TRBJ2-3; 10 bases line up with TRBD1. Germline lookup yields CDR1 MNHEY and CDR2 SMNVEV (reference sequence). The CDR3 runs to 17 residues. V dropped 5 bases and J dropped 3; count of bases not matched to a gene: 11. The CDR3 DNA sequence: TGTGCCAGCAGTCCGACCCTGACAGGGGGCAGGACAGATACGCAGTATTTT. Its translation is CASSPTLTGGRTDTQYF.

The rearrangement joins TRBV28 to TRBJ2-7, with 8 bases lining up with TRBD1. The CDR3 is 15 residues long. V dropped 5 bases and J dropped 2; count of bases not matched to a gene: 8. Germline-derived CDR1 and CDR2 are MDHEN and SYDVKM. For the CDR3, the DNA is TGTGCCAGCAGTCCGTGGGACAGGAAGACCTACGAGCAGTACTTC. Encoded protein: CASSPWDRKTYEQYF.

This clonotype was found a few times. This CDR3 is CASSSAADTQYF. The CDR3 DNA follows: TGTGCCAGCTCATCAGCCGCAGATACGCAGTATTTT. J is TRBJ2-3 and V is TRBV18; the D is unclear. Per germline, CDR1 KGHSH and CDR2 LQKENI. With 5 bases removed from V and 4 bases from J, the gap between germline ends came to 7 bases. The CDR3 is 12 residues long.

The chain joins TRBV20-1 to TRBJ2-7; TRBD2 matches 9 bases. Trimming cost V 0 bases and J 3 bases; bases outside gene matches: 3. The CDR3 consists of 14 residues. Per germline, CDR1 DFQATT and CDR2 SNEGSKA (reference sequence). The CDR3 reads CSARDPSGNYEQYF. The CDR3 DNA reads TGCAGTGCTAGAGATCCTAGCGGGAACTACGAGCAGTACTTC.

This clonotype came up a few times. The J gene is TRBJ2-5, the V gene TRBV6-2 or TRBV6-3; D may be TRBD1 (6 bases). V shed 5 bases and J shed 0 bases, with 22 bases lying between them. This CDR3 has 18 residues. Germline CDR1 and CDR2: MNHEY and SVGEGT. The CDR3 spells CASSRSYGSQGYQETQYF. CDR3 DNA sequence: TGTGCCAGCAGTCGGAGTTACGGGTCACAGGGATACCAAGAGACCCAGTACTTC.

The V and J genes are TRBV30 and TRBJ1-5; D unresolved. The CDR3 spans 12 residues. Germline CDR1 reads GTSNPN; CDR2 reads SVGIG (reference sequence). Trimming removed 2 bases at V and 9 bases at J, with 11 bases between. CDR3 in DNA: TGTGCCTGGAGTCCAGGCGCCGGGCCCCAGCATTTT. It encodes CAWSPGAGPQHF.

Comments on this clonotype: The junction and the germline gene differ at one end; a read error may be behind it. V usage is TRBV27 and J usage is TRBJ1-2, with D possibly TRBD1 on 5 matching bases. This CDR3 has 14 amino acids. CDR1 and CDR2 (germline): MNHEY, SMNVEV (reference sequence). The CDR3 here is CVSSLSYRLEGYTF. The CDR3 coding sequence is TGTGTCAGCAGTTTATCGTACAGGCTGGAAGGCTACACCTTC.

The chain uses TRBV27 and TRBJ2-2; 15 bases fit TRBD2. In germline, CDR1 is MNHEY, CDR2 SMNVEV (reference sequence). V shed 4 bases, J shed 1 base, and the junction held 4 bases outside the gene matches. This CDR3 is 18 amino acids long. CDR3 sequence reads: CASSYLGLAGGNTGELFF. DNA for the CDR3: TGTGCCAGCAGTTACTTGGGACTAGCGGGAGGGAACACCGGGGAGCTGTTTTTT.

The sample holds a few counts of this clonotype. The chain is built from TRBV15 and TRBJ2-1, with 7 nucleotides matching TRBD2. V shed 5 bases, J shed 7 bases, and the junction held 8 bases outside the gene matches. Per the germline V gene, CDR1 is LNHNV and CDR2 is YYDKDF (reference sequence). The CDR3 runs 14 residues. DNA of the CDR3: TGTGCCACCAGCTACGGACTAGAACTAAATGAGCAGTTCTTC. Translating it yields CATSYGLELNEQFF.

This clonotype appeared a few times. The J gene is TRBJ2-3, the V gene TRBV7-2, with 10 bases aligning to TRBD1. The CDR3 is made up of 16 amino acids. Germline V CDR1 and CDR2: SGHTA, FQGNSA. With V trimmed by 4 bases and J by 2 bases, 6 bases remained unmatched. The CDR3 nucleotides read TGTGCCAGCAGCTCCCGGACAGGGGGTTCCACAGATACGCAGTATTTT. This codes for CASSSRTGGSTDTQYF. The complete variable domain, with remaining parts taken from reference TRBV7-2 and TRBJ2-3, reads GAGVSQSPSNKVTEKGKDVELRCDPISGHTALYWYRQSLGQGLEFLIYFQGNSAPDKSGLPSDRFSAERTGGSVSTLTIQRTQQEDSAVYLCASSSRTGGSTDTQYFGPGTRLTVL.

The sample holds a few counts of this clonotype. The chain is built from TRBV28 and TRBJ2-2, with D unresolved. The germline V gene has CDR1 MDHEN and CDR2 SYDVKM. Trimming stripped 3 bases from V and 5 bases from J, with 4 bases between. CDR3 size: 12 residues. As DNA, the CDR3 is TGTGCCAGCAGTTTCCGAACCGGGGAGCTGTTTTTT. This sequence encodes CASSFRTGELFF.

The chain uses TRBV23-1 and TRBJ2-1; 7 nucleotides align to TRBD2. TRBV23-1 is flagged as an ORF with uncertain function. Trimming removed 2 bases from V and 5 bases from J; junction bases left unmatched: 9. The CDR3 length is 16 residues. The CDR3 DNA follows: TGCGCCAGCAGTCAACCCCCGGCGGGGGTCAACAATGAGCAGTTCTTC. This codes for CASSQPPAGVNNEQFF.

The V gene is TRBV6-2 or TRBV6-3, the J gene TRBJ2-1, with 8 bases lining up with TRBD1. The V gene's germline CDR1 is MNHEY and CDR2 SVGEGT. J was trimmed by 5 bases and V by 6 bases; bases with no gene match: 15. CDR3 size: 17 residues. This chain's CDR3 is CASRPDRDPGLNNEQFF. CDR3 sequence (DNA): TGTGCCAGCAGGCCGGACAGGGACCCTGGCCTCAACAATGAGCAGTTCTTC.

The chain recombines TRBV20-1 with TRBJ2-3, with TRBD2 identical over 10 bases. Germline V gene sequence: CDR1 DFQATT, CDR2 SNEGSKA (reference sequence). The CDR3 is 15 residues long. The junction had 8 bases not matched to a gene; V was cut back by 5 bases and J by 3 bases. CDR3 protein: CSAPNPGLATDTQYF. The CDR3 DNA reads TGCAGTGCTCCAAATCCGGGACTAGCGACAGATACGCAGTATTTT.

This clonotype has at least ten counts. The CDR3 sequence: CASSSGATDTQYF. The CDR3 bases are TGTGCCAGCAGTTCAGGGGCCACAGATACGCAGTATTTT. The V gene is TRBV6-4, the J gene TRBJ2-3; D might be TRBD1 (6 bases). Trimming left V 5 bases short and J 2 bases short, with 8 bases between. The CDR3 is made up of 13 amino acids. CDR1 MRHNA and CDR2 SNTAGT come from the germline V gene.

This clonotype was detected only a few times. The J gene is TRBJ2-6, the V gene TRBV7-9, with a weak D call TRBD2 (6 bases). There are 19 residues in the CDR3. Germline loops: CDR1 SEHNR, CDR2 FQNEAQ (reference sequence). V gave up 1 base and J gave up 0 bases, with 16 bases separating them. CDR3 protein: CASSLGSSGATSGANVLTF. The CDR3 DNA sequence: TGTGCCAGCAGCTTAGGGTCCTCGGGAGCGACCTCTGGGGCCAACGTCCTGACTTTC.

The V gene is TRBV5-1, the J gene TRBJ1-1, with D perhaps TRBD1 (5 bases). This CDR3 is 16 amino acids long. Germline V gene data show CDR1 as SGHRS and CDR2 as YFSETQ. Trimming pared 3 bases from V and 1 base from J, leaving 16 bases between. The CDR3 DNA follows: TGCGCCAGCAGCTGGGGGACGGTGAAAGGGAACACTGAAGCTTTCTTT. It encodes CASSWGTVKGNTEAFF.

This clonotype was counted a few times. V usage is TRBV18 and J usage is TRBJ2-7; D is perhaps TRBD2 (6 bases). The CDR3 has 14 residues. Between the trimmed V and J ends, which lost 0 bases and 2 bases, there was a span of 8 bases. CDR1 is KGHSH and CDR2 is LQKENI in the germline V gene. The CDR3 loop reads CASSPPGLTYEQYF. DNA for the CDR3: TGTGCCAGCTCACCACCGGGACTGACCTACGAGCAGTACTTC. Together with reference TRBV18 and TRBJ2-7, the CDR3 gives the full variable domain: NAGVMQNPRHLVRRRGQEARLRCSPMKGHSHVYWYRQLPEEGLKFMVYLQKENIIDESGMPKERFSAEFPKEGPSILRIQQVVRGDSAAYFCASSPPGLTYEQYFGPGTRLTVT.

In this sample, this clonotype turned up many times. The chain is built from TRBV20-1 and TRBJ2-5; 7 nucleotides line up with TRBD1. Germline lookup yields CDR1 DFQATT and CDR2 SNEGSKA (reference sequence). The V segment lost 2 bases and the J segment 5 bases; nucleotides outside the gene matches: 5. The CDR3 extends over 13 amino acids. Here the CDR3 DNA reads TGCAGTGCTAGACTCGACAGGGCGGAGACCCAGTACTTC. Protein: CSARLDRAETQYF.

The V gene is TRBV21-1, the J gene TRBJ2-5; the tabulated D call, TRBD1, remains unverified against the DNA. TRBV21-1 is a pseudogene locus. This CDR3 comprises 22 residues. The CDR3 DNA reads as TGTGCCAGCAGCAAATGCGAGGGTTTCCGACAGGAGTGTCGAGCTCGTCAAGAGACCCAGTACTTC. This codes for CASSKCEGFRQECRARQETQYF.

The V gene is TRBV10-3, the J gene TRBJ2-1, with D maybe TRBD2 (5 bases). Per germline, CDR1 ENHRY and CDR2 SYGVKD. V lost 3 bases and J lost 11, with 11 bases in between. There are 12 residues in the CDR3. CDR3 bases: TGTGCCATCAGTGATGCCCGGGGTCAGCAGTTCTTC. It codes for CAISDARGQQFF.

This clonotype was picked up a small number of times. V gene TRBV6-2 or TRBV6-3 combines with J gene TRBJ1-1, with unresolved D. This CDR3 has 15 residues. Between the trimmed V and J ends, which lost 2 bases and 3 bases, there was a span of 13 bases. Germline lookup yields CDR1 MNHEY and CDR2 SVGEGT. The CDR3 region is CASSYRQDADTEAFF. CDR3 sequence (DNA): TGTGCCAGCAGTTACCGGCAGGATGCAGACACTGAAGCTTTCTTT.

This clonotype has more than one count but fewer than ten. CDR3 sequence (DNA): TGTGCCAGCAGTTTTGGACAGGAGAGCTATGGCTACACCTTC. It codes for CASSFGQESYGYTF. The V call is TRBV28, the J call TRBJ1-2; 7 bases fit TRBD1. The V segment lost 3 bases and the J segment 4 bases; nucleotides outside the gene matches: 5. The CDR3 totals 14 residues. The germline CDR1 and CDR2 sequences are MDHEN and SYDVKM.

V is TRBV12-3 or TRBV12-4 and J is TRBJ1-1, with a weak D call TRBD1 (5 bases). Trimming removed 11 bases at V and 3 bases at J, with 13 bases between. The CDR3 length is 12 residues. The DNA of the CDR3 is TGTGCCTCCAGGCTGGGACACACTGAAGCTTTCTTT. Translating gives CASRLGHTEAFF.

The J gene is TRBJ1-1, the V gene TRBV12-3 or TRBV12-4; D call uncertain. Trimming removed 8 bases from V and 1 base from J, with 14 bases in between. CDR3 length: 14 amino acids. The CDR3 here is CASRSSAENTEAFF. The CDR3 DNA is TGTGCCAGCCGCTCCTCGGCCGAGAACACTGAAGCTTTCTTT.

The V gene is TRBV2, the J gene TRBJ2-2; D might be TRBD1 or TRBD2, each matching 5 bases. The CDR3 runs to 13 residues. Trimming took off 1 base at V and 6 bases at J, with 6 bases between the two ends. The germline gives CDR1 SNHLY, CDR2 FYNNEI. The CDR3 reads CASSEGGAGELFF. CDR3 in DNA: TGTGCCAGCAGTGAAGGAGGGGCCGGGGAGCTGTTTTTT.